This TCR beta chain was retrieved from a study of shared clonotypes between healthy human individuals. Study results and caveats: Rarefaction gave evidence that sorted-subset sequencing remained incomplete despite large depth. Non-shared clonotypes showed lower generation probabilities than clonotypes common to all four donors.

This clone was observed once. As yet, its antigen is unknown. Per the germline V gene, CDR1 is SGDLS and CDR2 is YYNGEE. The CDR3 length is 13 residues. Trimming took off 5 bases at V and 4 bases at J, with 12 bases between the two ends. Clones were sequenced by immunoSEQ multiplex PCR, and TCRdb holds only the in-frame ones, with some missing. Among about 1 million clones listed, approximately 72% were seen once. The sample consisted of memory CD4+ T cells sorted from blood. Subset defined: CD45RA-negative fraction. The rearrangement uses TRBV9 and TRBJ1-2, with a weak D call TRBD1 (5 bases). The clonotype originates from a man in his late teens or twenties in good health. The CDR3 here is CASSRDASYGYTF. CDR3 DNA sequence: TGTGCCAGCAGTCGGGACGCTTCCTATGGCTACACCTTC.